This record concerns one TCR beta chain sequence. The antigen is not known. This sample stems from a study of cytomegalovirus exposure and HLA in healthy donors. Across the whole study: Early released data comprised around 79 million unique TCRs from HLA-typed donors. Whole-study findings and limits: In a later analysis, across HLA loci, associated TCR counts were highest for DRB1, lowest for HLA-C.

CDR3 length: 14 amino acids. V shed 4 bases and J shed 0 bases, with 10 bases lying between them. The germline CDR1 and CDR2 sequences are SGHTA and FQGNSA. PCR amplification relied on 60 Vbeta primers (plus 13 Jbeta primers). This table comes from immunoSEQ multiplex PCR, and its TCRdb copy is limited to in-frame clones, with some not included. The sample contains some 200,000 clones, 80% of which appear only once. The donors, nominally healthy at sampling, likely had unrecorded immune exposures. The sample comprised PBMCs. This receptor was obtained from a boy between 10 and 17 years old in good health and CMV-seronegative. This chain joins TRBV7-2 and TRBJ2-7; D remains ambiguous. The CDR3: CASSSNRGSYEQYF. Written as DNA, the CDR3 is TGTGCCAGCAGCTCTAATAGAGGCTCCTACGAGCAGTACTTC.